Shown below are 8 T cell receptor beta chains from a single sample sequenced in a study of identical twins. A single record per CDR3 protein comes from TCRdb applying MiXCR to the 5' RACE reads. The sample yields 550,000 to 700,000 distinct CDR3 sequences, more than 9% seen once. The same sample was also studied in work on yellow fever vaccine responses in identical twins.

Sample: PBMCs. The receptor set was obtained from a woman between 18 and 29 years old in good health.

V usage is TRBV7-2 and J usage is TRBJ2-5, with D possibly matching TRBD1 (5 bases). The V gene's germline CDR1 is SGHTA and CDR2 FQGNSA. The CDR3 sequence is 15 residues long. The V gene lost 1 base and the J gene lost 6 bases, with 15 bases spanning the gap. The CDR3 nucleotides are TGTGCCAGCAGCTTAGGTTCAGGGTCTATAAAGACCCAGTACTTC. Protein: CASSLGSGSIKTQYF.

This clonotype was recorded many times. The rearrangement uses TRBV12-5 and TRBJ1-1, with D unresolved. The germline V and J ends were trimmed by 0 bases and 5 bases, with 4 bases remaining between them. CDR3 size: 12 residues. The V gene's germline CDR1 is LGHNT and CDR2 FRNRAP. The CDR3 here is CASGLVGTEAFF. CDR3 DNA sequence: TGTGCTAGTGGTTTGGTGGGTACTGAAGCTTTCTTT.

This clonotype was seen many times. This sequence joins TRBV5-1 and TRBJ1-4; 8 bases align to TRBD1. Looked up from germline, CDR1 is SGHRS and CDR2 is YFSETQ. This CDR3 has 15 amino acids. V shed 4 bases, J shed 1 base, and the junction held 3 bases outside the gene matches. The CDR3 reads CASSPGTGTNEKLFF. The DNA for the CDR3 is TGCGCCAGCAGCCCCGGGACAGGAACTAATGAAAAACTGTTTTTT.

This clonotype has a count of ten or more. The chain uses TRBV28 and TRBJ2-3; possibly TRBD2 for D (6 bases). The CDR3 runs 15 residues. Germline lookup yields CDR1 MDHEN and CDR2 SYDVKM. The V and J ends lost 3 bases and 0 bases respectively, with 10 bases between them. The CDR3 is CASSLDGRSTDTQYF. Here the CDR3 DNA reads TGTGCCAGCAGTTTGGACGGGAGAAGCACAGATACGCAGTATTTT.

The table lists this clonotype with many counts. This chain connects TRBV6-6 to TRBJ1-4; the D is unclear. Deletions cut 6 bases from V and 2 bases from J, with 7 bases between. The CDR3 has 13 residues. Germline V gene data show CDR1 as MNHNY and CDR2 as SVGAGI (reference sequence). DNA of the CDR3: TGTGCCAGCAGGTTTTTGACTAATGAAAAACTGTTTTTT. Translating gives CASRFLTNEKLFF.

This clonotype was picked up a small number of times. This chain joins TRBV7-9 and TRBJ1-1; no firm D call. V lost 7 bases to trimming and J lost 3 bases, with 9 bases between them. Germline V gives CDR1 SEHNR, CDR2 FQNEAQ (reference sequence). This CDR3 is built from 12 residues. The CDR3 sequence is CASTSRYTEAFF. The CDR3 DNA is TGTGCCAGCACCTCCAGATACACTGAAGCTTTCTTT. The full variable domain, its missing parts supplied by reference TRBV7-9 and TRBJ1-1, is DTGVSQNPRHKITKRGQNVTFRCDPISEHNRLYWYRQTLGQGPEFLTYFQNEAQLEKSRLLSDRFSAERPKGSFSTLEIQRTEQGDSAMYLCASTSRYTEAFFGQGTRLTVV.

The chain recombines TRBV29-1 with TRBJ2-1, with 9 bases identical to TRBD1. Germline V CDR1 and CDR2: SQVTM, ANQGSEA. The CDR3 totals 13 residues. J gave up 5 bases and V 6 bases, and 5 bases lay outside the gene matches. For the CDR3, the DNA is TGCAGCGTCGCCCGGACAGGGGACAATGAGCAGTTCTTC. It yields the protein CSVARTGDNEQFF.

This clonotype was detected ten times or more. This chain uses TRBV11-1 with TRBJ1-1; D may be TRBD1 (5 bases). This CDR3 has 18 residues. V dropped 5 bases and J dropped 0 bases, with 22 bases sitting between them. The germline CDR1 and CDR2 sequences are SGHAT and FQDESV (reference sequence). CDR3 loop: CASSPLMGELEMNTEAFF. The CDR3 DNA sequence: TGTGCCAGCAGCCCCTTGATGGGGGAACTGGAGATGAACACTGAAGCTTTCTTT.